These 3 T cell receptor beta chains were sequenced from one sample in a study of blood T cell repertoires in COVID-19. Sequenced by immunoSEQ multiplex PCR; TCRdb stores in-frame clones only, minus some. The sample comprises 200,000 or so clones, 85% to 90% of which are singletons, and 3% rests with the top ten. Sequencing used peripheral blood. The receptors shown here come from a man in his 60s with acute or convalescent COVID-19.

This chain links TRBV18 with TRBJ1-1, with D tentatively TRBD1 (5 bases). The V gene's germline CDR1 is KGHSH and CDR2 LQKENI. The CDR3 contains 15 residues. V was cut by 2 bases and J by 2 bases, with 12 bases left in between. CDR3 DNA: TGTGCCAGCTCACCATTAGGGGCAGGAAACACTGAAGCTTTCTTT. It yields the protein CASSPLGAGNTEAFF.

This chain uses TRBV2 with TRBJ2-4, with a weak D call TRBD1 (6 bases). Germline-derived CDR1 and CDR2 are SNHLY and FYNNEI. The CDR3 covers 15 residues. The V and J ends lost 4 bases and 2 bases respectively, with 12 bases between them. DNA for the CDR3: TGTGCCAGCAGTGCCGTGGGGGCGTCCAAAAACATTCAGTACTTC. This gives the protein CASSAVGASKNIQYF.

The chain links TRBV28 to TRBJ1-4; no clear D. V was cut by 7 bases and J by 8 bases, with 14 bases left in between. Germline loops: CDR1 MDHEN, CDR2 SYDVKM. The CDR3 runs to 13 residues. CDR3 protein: CASTPQEDEKLFF. CDR3 DNA sequence: TGTGCCAGCACCCCCCAGGAGGACGAAAAACTGTTTTTT.